This T cell receptor (beta chain) came from a study of T cell changes during pregnancy in multiple sclerosis (dated by TCRdb to between 2017 and 2020). For the wider study: The study examined how the T cell repertoire changed over the course of pregnancy in women with multiple sclerosis.

In the case of this clone: It has no known antigen specificity. Per-base quality was not reported, and no clone a single base away is much larger than it.

The receptor library was made with the immunoSEQ multiplex PCR assay. TCRdb provides this immuneACCESS table in a form limited to in-frame rearrangements. Some clones are lacking; in checked studies, under half of them reflect an unresolved V gene, and why the rest are absent is not known. In all, the sample holds some 74,000 clones, and roughly 89% of those were seen once. The biggest ten clones account for over 3.5% of the sample. The CDR3 numbers 15 residues from cysteine through phenylalanine. This entry keeps only the CDR3 DNA: 45 bases, framed from base 1. In the germline V gene, CDR1 corresponds to MDHEN and CDR2 to SYDVKM. The junction shows trimming of 9 bases on V and 3 bases on J, and the gene matches do not reach 9 bases of it.

The source was peripheral blood, collected after pregnancy. The V gene is TRBV28 and the J gene is TRBJ2-3, with 10 middle bases fitting TRBD1. The clonotype was recovered from a female donor in good health, enrolled as a control in a pregnancy study. CDR3 protein: CASYLGQGGTDTQYF. Here is the DNA: TGTGCCAGTTACCTCGGACAGGGGGGAACAGATACGCAGTATTTT.